This entry lists 30 T cell receptor beta chains sequenced from one sample in a study of T cells in Graves' hyperthyroidism and ophthalmopathy. TCR beta CDR3 sequences were amplified from RNA transcripts. Using the HTBI primer set, a first-round RT-PCR was run on the TCR CDR3. TCRdb passed the multiplex PCR reads through MiXCR, listing each CDR3 protein once. The table records around 340,000 distinct CDR3 sequences, about 15% of them present only once. What was sequenced was blood. These receptors came from a woman under 40 with Graves' hyperthyroidism.

At least ten counts were recorded for this clonotype. The gene calls are TRBV28 and TRBJ1-2, with D uncertain. The germline CDR1 and CDR2 sequences are MDHEN and SYDVKM. The CDR3 loop spans 13 amino acids. V dropped 5 bases and J dropped 7 bases, with 14 bases sitting between them. The CDR3 loop is CASSTTALGGYTF. As DNA, the CDR3 is TGTGCCAGCAGTACAACAGCGTTAGGTGGCTACACCTTC.

This clonotype came up a few times. The J gene is TRBJ1-1, the V gene TRBV28; TRBD1 is a possible D gene (5 bases). The CDR3 loop spans 13 amino acids. Per the germline V gene, CDR1 is MDHEN and CDR2 is SYDVKM. The ends were cut back, 8 bases at V and 6 bases at J, with 16 bases in the middle. This CDR3 reads CASGSEGRAEAFF. CDR3 nucleotide sequence: TGTGCCAGCGGCTCAGAGGGGCGTGCTGAAGCTTTCTTT.

The CDR3 sequence: CASSLAGGSISSYNSPLHF. As DNA, the CDR3 is TGTGCCAGCAGTTTGGCAGGAGGGAGTATCAGCTCCTATAATTCACCCCTCCACTTT. The chain uses TRBV12-3 or TRBV12-4 and TRBJ1-6; D is unclear. With 3 bases removed from V and 0 bases from J, the gap between germline ends came to 18 bases. This CDR3 has 19 amino acids.

CDR3 sequence: CASSLGQGANIQYF. CDR3 DNA: TGTGCCAGCAGTTTAGGGCAGGGGGCGAACATTCAGTACTTC. J is TRBJ2-4 and V is TRBV28; 8 nucleotides match TRBD1. V was clipped by 2 bases and J by 7 bases; unmatched bases: 4. The germline V gene has CDR1 MDHEN and CDR2 SYDVKM. The CDR3 covers 14 residues.

This chain links TRBV6-2 or TRBV6-3 with TRBJ1-1; a weak D match, TRBD1 (5 bases). The germline gives CDR1 MNHEY, CDR2 SVGEGT. The CDR3 spans 15 residues. Between the trimmed V and J ends, which lost 6 bases and 7 bases, there was a span of 21 bases. DNA for the CDR3: TGTGCCAGCAGCAGAGCAGGGTTGGGGACCGGTGAAGCTTTCTTT. As protein: CASSRAGLGTGEAFF.

V usage is TRBV27 and J usage is TRBJ1-2; no firm D call. This CDR3 has 14 amino acids. Germline CDR1 and CDR2: MNHEY and SMNVEV (reference sequence). With 4 bases removed from V and 8 bases from J, the gap between germline ends came to 17 bases. The CDR3 DNA follows: TGTGCCAGCAGTTACTCGACGGACTTAAAGGGCTACACCTTC. It codes for CASSYSTDLKGYTF.

The rearrangement joins TRBV7-2 to TRBJ1-6; no reliable D call. V lost 6 bases, J lost 0 bases, and 12 bases lay in between. CDR1 is SGHTA and CDR2 is FQGNSA in the germline V gene. CDR3 length equals 16 residues. The CDR3 bases are TGTGCCAGCAGACCCCGTCCTGACTCCTATAATTCACCCCTCCACTTT. Its protein is CASRPRPDSYNSPLHF.

This clonotype was recorded at least ten times. The chain's CDR3 is CASSLRTWNTEAFF. In DNA form, the CDR3 reads TGTGCCAGCAGTTTACGTACCTGGAACACTGAAGCTTTCTTT. The chain couples TRBV28 to TRBJ1-1; D unresolved. The CDR3 totals 14 residues. The V and J ends lost 2 bases and 1 base respectively, with 8 bases between them. Germline values: CDR1 MDHEN, CDR2 SYDVKM. Using reference TRBV28 and TRBJ1-1 for the parts outside the CDR3, the full variable domain is DVKVTQSSRYLVKRTGEKVFLECVQDMDHENMFWYRQDPGLGLRLIYFSYDVKMKEKGDIPEGYSVSREKKERFSLILESASTNQTSMYLCASSLRTWNTEAFFGQGTRLTVV.

V usage is TRBV25-1 and J usage is TRBJ2-7; 12 nucleotides line up with TRBD2. This CDR3 spans 15 amino acids. Losses at the gene ends were 3 bases for V and 6 bases for J; bases not matched to a gene: 6. Germline-derived CDR1 and CDR2 are MGHDK and SYGVNS. In DNA, the CDR3 is TGTGCCAGCAGTGATCGACTAGCGGGAGATGGCGAGCAGTACTTC. Protein product: CASSDRLAGDGEQYF.

This clonotype was found once. The chain recombines TRBV20-1 with TRBJ2-3, with no clear D. Trimming stripped 6 bases from V and 3 bases from J, with 10 bases between. The CDR3 has 12 amino acids. Germline V gene data show CDR1 as DFQATT and CDR2 as SNEGSKA (reference sequence). The CDR3 DNA sequence: TGCAGTGCAGATGTCCGTACAGATACGCAGTATTTT. This translates into CSADVRTDTQYF.

This clonotype was seen a handful of times. The chain has TRBV28 and TRBJ2-1; D uncertain. The CDR3 totals 14 residues. Germline CDR1 and CDR2: MDHEN and SYDVKM. V gave up 3 bases and J gave up 3 bases, with 9 bases separating them. The CDR3 spells CASSFSLVYNEQFF. The CDR3 coding sequence is TGTGCCAGCAGTTTCAGTCTGGTCTACAATGAGCAGTTCTTC. Filled out from reference TRBV28 and TRBJ2-1, the complete variable domain reads DVKVTQSSRYLVKRTGEKVFLECVQDMDHENMFWYRQDPGLGLRLIYFSYDVKMKEKGDIPEGYSVSREKKERFSLILESASTNQTSMYLCASSFSLVYNEQFFGPGTRLTVL.

This CDR3 is CASSPFGDGDTQYF. Here the CDR3 DNA reads TGTGCCAGCAGTCCCTTCGGGGATGGGGATACGCAGTATTTT. The chain carries TRBV28 and TRBJ2-3; the D gene is possibly TRBD2 (5 bases). Germline CDR1 MDHEN, CDR2 SYDVKM. This CDR3 is built from 14 residues. Deletions cut 5 bases from V and 6 bases from J, with 15 bases between.

This clonotype has a handful of counts. V and J are TRBV28 and TRBJ1-5, with D possibly TRBD1 on 5 matching bases. Germline assignment: CDR1 MDHEN and CDR2 SYDVKM. Trimming took 3 bases from V and 9 from J, leaving 15 bases between them. The CDR3 contains 14 residues. The CDR3 protein is CASSFLRGNSPQHF. The CDR3 DNA follows: TGTGCCAGCAGTTTTTTGCGGGGGAACTCGCCCCAGCATTTT.

The V call is TRBV19, the J call TRBJ2-2; 9 bases are a match to TRBD1. Per germline, CDR1 LNHDA and CDR2 SQIVND (reference sequence). V lost 5 bases to trimming and J lost 6 bases; unmatched junction nucleotides: 4. The CDR3 runs 14 residues. The CDR3 region has the DNA TGTGCCAGTAGTGTACAGGGGGCCGCCGGGGAGCTGTTTTTT. This encodes CASSVQGAAGELFF.

This clonotype was observed many times. V usage is TRBV28 and J usage is TRBJ2-5, with D perhaps matching TRBD2 (6 bases). The germline V and J ends were trimmed by 7 bases and 4 bases, with 13 bases remaining between them. The CDR3 is made up of 13 amino acids. Per germline, CDR1 MDHEN and CDR2 SYDVKM. The CDR3 coding sequence is TGTGCCAGCAACTCGGGAGTAGCAGAGACCCAGTACTTC. Translation: CASNSGVAETQYF.

The chain joins TRBV9 to TRBJ2-5; 11 nucleotides match TRBD2. CDR3 length: 14 amino acids. Germline CDR1 reads SGDLS; CDR2 reads YYNGEE. V shed 3 bases, J shed 5 bases, and the junction held 3 bases outside the gene matches. This CDR3 reads CASSASGRQETQYF. CDR3 nucleotides: TGTGCCAGCAGCGCTAGCGGGAGGCAGGAGACCCAGTACTTC. Looking up the rest from reference TRBV9 and TRBJ2-5 gives the full variable domain: DSGVTQTPKHLITATGQRVTLRCSPRSGDLSVYWYQQSLDQGLQFLIQYYNGEERAKGNILERFSAQQFPDLHSELNLSSLELGDSALYFCASSASGRQETQYFGPGTRLLVL.

The V and J genes are TRBV6-2 or TRBV6-3 and TRBJ2-1, with TRBD2 identical over 7 bases. The ends lost 6 bases at V and 6 bases at J; junction bases unmatched: 11. This CDR3 has 15 amino acids. CDR1 is MNHEY, CDR2 SVGEGT, per germline. The CDR3 sequence is CASSLAGTNPNEQFF. In DNA form, the CDR3 reads TGTGCCAGCAGCCTCGCCGGGACTAACCCCAATGAGCAGTTCTTC.

This clonotype was counted many times. V is TRBV6-6 and J is TRBJ2-5; D is possibly TRBD2 (6 bases). Per germline, CDR1 MNHNY and CDR2 SVGAGI (reference sequence). This CDR3 has 14 residues. Trimming stripped 3 bases from V and 4 bases from J, with 12 bases between. CDR3 nucleotide sequence: TGTGCCAGCAGTTATGCTAGCGCGAGAGAGACCCAGTACTTC. It encodes CASSYASARETQYF.

CDR3 DNA: TGTGCCAGCAGTTTGAACAGGTTGAGGAACACTGAAGCTTTCTTT. Its protein product is CASSLNRLRNTEAFF. The chain links TRBV27 to TRBJ1-1; D is perhaps TRBD1 (5 bases). CDR1 and CDR2 from the germline V gene are MNHEY and SMNVEV (reference sequence). Trimming cost V 3 bases and J 1 base, with 12 bases left between them. The CDR3 loop spans 15 amino acids.

The rearrangement joins TRBV18 to TRBJ1-5, with D uncertain. Per germline, CDR1 KGHSH and CDR2 LQKENI. This CDR3 has 16 residues. V was clipped by 3 bases and J by 5 bases, with 17 bases between them. CDR3 in DNA: TGTGCCAGCTCACCGGAAGGACGGGGTGGGGATCAGCCCCAGCATTTT. The encoded protein is CASSPEGRGGDQPQHF. The whole variable domain, filled in from reference TRBV18 and TRBJ1-5, reads NAGVMQNPRHLVRRRGQEARLRCSPMKGHSHVYWYRQLPEEGLKFMVYLQKENIIDESGMPKERFSAEFPKEGPSILRIQQVVRGDSAAYFCASSPEGRGGDQPQHFGDGTRLSIL.

Concerning this clonotype itself: A much larger clone lies a single base off, so this may be a read error. The chain employs TRBV20-1 and TRBJ1-1; weak D call: TRBD1 (5 bases). This CDR3 contains 13 residues. V was cut by 4 bases and J by 3 bases, with 12 bases left in between. Germline-derived CDR1 and CDR2 are DFQATT and SNEGSKA (reference sequence). The CDR3 nucleotides are TGCAGTGCTACCAAGGGGAAGGACACTGAAGCTTTCTTT. It encodes CSATKGKDTEAFF.

This clonotype was counted ten times or more. The chain carries TRBV6-1 and TRBJ1-4; 10 bases line up with TRBD1. The CDR3 totals 21 residues. Trimming removed 7 bases from V and 2 bases from J; junction bases left unmatched: 22. Germline assignment: CDR1 MNHNS and CDR2 SASEGT. CDR3 sequence (DNA): TGTGCCAGCACCCGGCCGTCCGGGACAGGGGAAGTGAGAAAGACTAATGAAAAACTGTTTTTT. Translation: CASTRPSGTGEVRKTNEKLFF.

This clonotype was picked up many times. This chain connects TRBV5-8 to TRBJ2-7; 8 nucleotides line up with TRBD2. This CDR3 region has 17 residues. CDR1 and CDR2 (germline): SGHTS, YDEGEE. V lost 0 bases to trimming and J lost 3 bases; unmatched junction nucleotides: 11. CDR3 in amino acids: CASSLGPGAGGRYEQYF. The CDR3 nucleotides read TGTGCCAGCAGCTTGGGCCCCGGGGCGGGAGGCCGCTACGAGCAGTACTTC.

The V and J genes are TRBV7-3 and TRBJ2-1, with 10 bases matching TRBD1. The V segment lost 5 bases and the J segment 7 bases; nucleotides outside the gene matches: 8. Germline V gene data show CDR1 as SGHTA and CDR2 as FQGTGA. The CDR3 runs 15 residues. The CDR3 here is CASSIGTGEGNEQFF. The CDR3 nucleotides are TGTGCCAGCAGCATTGGGACAGGGGAAGGGAATGAGCAGTTCTTC.

The rearrangement joins TRBV12-3 or TRBV12-4 to TRBJ2-1; no definite D call. The V end lost 5 bases, the J end lost 9 bases, and 11 bases lay between the germline ends. The CDR3 has 12 amino acids. In DNA, the CDR3 is TGTGCCAGCAGTGTCCGCCCTGGTGAGCAGTTCTTC. Translated: CASSVRPGEQFF.

This clonotype was counted a few times. The CDR3 region is CSAWTSEHQETQYF. CDR3 nucleotides: TGCAGTGCTTGGACTAGCGAGCACCAAGAGACCCAGTACTTC. The chain carries TRBV20-1 and TRBJ2-5, with 9 positions matching TRBD2. With 5 bases clipped from V and 0 bases from J, the junction kept 4 bases outside the gene matches. CDR3 size: 14 residues. Germline V gives CDR1 DFQATT, CDR2 SNEGSKA (reference sequence).

This clonotype has at least ten counts. The chain links TRBV12-3 or TRBV12-4 to TRBJ1-6; D unclear. This CDR3 is built from 15 residues. V was clipped by 1 base and J by 7 bases, with 11 bases between them. The CDR3 loop reads CASSLDGSGNSPLHF. For the CDR3, the DNA is TGTGCCAGCAGTTTAGATGGAAGTGGGAATTCACCCCTCCACTTT.

This clonotype was detected ten times or more. The chain has TRBV28 and TRBJ1-2, with a possible D match to TRBD1 (6 bases). V dropped 3 bases and J dropped 7 bases, with 18 bases sitting between them. Germline V gene sequence: CDR1 MDHEN, CDR2 SYDVKM. This CDR3 comprises 15 residues. The CDR3 here is CASSLGGRADGGYTF. The CDR3 DNA follows: TGTGCCAGCAGTTTGGGGGGCCGCGCAGATGGTGGCTACACCTTC.

This clonotype was recorded at least ten times. The chain employs TRBV7-9 and TRBJ2-7, with D unclear. The V gene's germline CDR1 is SEHNR and CDR2 FQNEAQ (reference sequence). CDR3 length equals 13 residues. V was clipped by 1 base and J by 3 bases, with 7 bases between them. The CDR3 nucleotides are TGTGCCAGCAGCTTAGGGTCGGACTACGAGCAGTACTTC. This encodes CASSLGSDYEQYF.

The chain has TRBV5-5 and TRBJ1-5; no clear D gene. V was cut by 3 bases and J by 7 bases, with 11 bases left in between. CDR3 length: 13 amino acids. Germline V gene lookup returns CDR1 SGHKS and CDR2 YYEKEE (reference sequence). CDR3 amino acids: CASSSELFQPQHF. The CDR3 DNA reads as TGTGCCAGCAGCTCCGAGTTATTCCAGCCCCAGCATTTT.